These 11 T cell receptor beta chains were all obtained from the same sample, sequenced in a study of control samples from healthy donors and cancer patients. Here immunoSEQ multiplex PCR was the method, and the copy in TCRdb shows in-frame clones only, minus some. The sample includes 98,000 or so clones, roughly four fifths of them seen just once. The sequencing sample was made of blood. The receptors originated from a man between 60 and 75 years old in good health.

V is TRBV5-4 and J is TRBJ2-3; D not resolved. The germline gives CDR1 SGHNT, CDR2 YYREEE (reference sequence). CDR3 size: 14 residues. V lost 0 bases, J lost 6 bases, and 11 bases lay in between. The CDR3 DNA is TGTGCCAGCAGCTTGGAGGGCCCTTGGGATACGCAGTATTTT. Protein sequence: CASSLEGPWDTQYF.

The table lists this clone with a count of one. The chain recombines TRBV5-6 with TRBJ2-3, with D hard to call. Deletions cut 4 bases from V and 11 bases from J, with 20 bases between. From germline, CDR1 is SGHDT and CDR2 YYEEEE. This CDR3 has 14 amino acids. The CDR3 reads CASSQALELLLQYF. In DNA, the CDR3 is TGTGCCAGCAGCCAAGCTTTAGAGCTGTTACTGCAGTATTTT.

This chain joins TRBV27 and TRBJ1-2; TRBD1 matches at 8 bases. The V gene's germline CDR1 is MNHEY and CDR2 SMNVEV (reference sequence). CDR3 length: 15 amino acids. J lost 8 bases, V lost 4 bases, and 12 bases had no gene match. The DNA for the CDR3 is TGTGCCAGCAGTTCGGGACAGGTGCCTCCGTCGGGCTACACCTTC. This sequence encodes CASSSGQVPPSGYTF.

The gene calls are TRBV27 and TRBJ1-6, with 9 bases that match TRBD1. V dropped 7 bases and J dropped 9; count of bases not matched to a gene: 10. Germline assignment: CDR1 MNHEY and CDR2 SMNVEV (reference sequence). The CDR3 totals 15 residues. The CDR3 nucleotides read TGTGCCAGCACGACCATGGGGACAGGGCGTTCACCCCTCCACTTT. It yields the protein CASTTMGTGRSPLHF.

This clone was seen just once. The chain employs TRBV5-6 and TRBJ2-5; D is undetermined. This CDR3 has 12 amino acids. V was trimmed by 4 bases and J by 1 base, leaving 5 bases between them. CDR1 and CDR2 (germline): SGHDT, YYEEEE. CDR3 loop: CASSLPQETQYF. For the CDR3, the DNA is TGTGCCAGCAGCCTGCCCCAAGAGACCCAGTACTTC.

CDR3 in amino acids: CASSPGNQPQHF. The CDR3 nucleotides read TGTGCCAGCAGCCCAGGAAATCAGCCCCAGCATTTT. J is TRBJ1-5 and V is TRBV28; D gene unclear. The CDR3 runs to 12 residues. V lost 6 bases, J lost 4 bases, and 7 bases lay in between. CDR1 is MDHEN, CDR2 SYDVKM, per germline.

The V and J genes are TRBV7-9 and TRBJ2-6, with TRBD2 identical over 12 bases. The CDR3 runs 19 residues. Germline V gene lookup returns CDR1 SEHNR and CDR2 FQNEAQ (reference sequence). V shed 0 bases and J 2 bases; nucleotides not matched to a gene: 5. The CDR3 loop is CASSLAPGTSGPGANVLTF. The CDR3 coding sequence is TGTGCCAGCAGCTTAGCGCCTGGGACTAGCGGGCCTGGGGCCAACGTCCTGACTTTC.

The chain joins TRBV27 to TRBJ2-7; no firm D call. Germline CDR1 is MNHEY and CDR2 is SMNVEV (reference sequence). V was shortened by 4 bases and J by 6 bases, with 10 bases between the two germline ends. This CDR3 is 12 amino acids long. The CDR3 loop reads CASSSVLGEQYF. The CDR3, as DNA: TGTGCCAGCAGTTCCGTCCTCGGCGAGCAGTACTTC.

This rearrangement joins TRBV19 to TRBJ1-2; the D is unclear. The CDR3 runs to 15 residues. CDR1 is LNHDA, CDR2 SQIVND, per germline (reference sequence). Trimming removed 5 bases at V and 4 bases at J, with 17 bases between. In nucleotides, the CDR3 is TGTGCCAGTAGTGACCCGACGGAGCTTCTCTATGGCTACACCTTC. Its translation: CASSDPTELLYGYTF.

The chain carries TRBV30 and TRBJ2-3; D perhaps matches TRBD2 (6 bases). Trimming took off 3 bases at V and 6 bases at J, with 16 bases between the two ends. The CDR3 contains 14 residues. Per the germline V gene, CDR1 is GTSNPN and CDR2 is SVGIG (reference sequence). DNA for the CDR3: TGTGCCTGGAGACCGGGACTCCAAGATGATACGCAGTATTTT. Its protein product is CAWRPGLQDDTQYF.

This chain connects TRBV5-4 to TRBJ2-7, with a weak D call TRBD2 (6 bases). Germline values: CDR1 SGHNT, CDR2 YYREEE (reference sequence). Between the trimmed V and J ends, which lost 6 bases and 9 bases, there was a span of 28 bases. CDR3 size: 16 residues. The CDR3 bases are TGTGCCAGCATCCTGAAGGAGGGCCCTGCCCGCGAGCGGCAGTACTTC. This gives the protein CASILKEGPARERQYF.